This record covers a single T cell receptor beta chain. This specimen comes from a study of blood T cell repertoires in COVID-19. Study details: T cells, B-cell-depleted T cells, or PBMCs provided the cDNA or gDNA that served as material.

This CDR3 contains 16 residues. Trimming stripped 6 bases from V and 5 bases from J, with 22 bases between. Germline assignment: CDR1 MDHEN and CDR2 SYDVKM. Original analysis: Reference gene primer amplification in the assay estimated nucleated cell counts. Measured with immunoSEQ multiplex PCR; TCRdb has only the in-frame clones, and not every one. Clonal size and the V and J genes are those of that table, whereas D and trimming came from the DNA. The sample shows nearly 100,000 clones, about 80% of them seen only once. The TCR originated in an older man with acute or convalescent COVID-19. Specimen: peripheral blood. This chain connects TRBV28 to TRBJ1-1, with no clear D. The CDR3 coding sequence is TGTGCCAGCAGCCCTTCAGGTTTTGCTTTCCGGACTGAAGCTTTCTTT. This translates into CASSPSGFAFRTEAFF.